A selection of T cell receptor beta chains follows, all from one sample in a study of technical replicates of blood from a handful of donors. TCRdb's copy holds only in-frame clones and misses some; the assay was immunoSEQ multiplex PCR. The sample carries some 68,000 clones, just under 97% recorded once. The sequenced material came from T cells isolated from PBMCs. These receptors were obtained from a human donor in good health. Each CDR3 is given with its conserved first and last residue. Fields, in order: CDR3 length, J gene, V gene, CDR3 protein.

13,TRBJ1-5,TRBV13,CASQGGRNQPQHF
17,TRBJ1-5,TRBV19,CASSIGTVSYSNQPQHF
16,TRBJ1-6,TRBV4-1,CASSQDGAGRNSPLHF
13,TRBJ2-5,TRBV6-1,CASSGRASETQYF
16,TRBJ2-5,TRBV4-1,CASSSYGRVDQETQYF
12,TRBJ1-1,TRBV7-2,CASSLRVTEAFF
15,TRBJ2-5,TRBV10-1,CASSEAGGPWETQYF
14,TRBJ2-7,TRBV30,CAWTPWRNSYEQYF
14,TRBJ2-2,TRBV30,CAWTKIRESGELFF
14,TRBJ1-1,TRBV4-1,CASKGPTRSTEAFF
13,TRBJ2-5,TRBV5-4,CASSWTGEETQYF
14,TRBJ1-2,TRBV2,CASSEGAVTYGYTF
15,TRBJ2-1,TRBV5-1,CASSSGGQGFDEQFF
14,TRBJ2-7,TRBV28,CASRGGGKVHEQYF
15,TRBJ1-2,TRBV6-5,CASSYSAGYWDGYTF
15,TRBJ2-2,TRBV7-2,CASSFGLASSGELFF
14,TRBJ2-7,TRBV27,CASSPGGFGREQYF
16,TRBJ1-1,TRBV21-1,CASIQPRPTGNTEAFF
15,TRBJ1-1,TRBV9,CASSDGGTLNTEAFF
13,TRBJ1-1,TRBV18,CASSLDMNTEAFF
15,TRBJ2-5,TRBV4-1,CASSLGSPVRAGQYF
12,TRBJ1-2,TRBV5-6,CASSLAYGGYTF
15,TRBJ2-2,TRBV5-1,CASQLAGAAAGELFF
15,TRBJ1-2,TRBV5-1,CASSLSGTGGEGYTF
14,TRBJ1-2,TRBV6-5,CASSYSLDEDGYTF
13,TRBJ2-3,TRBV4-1,CASTGTSWDTQYF
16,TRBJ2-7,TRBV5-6,CASSPSRSGSSYEQYF
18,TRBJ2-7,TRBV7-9,CASSLGRPSPGSSYEQYF
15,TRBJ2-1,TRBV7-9,CASSSTSGRSNEQFF
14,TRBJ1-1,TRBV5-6,CASSRTQLNTEAFF
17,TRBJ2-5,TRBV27,CASSFLRGLVPSETQYF
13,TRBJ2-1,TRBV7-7,CASSGKGGHEQFF
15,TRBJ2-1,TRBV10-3,CAISEGLAGANEQFF
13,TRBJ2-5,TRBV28,CASSPEVVGTQYF
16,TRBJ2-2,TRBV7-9,CASWSSASPNTGELFF
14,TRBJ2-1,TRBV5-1,CASSLGQLYNEQFF
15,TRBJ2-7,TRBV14,CASSQAGFALNEQYF
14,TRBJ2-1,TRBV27,CASSLTDIYNEQFF
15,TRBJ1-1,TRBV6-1,CASSEVGGMSAEAFF